This T cell receptor beta chain is drawn from a study of blood T cell repertoires in COVID-19. The CDR3 spans 16 residues. After removal of 7 bases from V and 8 bases from J, the junction contained 12 bases not matched to a gene. CDR1 and CDR2 from the germline V gene are MDHEN and SYDVKM. The method was immunoSEQ multiplex PCR; TCRdb's version includes in-frame clones alone and lacks a portion of them. The table has 35,000 to 50,000 clones, about three quarters seen once; the top ten hold 8.5%. A few counts support this clone. This rearrangement joins TRBV28 to TRBJ1-6, with 9 nucleotides matching TRBD1. The receptor comes from a man in his sixties or seventies with active or convalescent COVID-19. Sequenced input: peripheral blood. DNA of the CDR3: TGTGCCAGCACCCCTTTCGGGACAGGGACGGATTCACCCCTCCACTTT. It is translated as CASTPFGTGTDSPLHF.